The 14 T cell receptor beta chains given below trace back to one sample, sequenced in a study of persistence of HIV-infected CD4 T cells. The libraries were made with immunoSEQ version 4 in survey mode. Only in-frame clones appear in the TCRdb table, and some are missing; sequencing was by immunoSEQ multiplex PCR. The sample lists 35,000 to 45,000 clones, 88% occurring once. Anti-CD3/anti-CD28 beads served as a nonspecific positive control stimulus. Sorting selected CD4+ T cells upregulating both CD40 ligand and CD69. No antigen has been identified for these receptors. The specimen comprised CD4+ T cells sorted from PBMCs after approximately 20-hour stimulation, sampled from a patient who received antiretroviral therapy. All receptors derive from an adult woman with HIV who was CMV-seropositive.

The gene calls are TRBV29-1 and TRBJ1-2; 7 bases agree with TRBD1. Losses at the gene ends were 6 bases for V and 4 bases for J; bases not matched to a gene: 5. This CDR3 region has 12 residues. Germline V CDR1 and CDR2: SQVTM, ANQGSEA. As DNA, the CDR3 is TGCAGCGTGGGGGACAGCCCCTATGGCTACACCTTC. It codes for CSVGDSPYGYTF.

This chain connects TRBV5-1 to TRBJ2-2; D remains ambiguous. Trimming took off 2 bases at V and 7 bases at J, with 9 bases between the two ends. The germline CDR1 and CDR2 sequences are SGHRS and YFSETQ. The CDR3 consists of 13 residues. CDR3 region: CASSFGYNGELFF. The CDR3 DNA follows: TGCGCCAGCAGCTTCGGGTATAACGGGGAGCTGTTTTTT.

The CDR3 sequence is CASSLSTQGETQYF. The DNA for the CDR3 is TGCGCCAGCAGCTTGTCAACCCAAGGAGAGACCCAGTACTTC. The chain couples TRBV5-1 to TRBJ2-5; D uncertain. Trimming removed 1 base at V and 4 bases at J, with 11 bases between. Germline values: CDR1 SGHRS, CDR2 YFSETQ. The CDR3 sequence is 14 residues long.

The chain employs TRBV2 and TRBJ1-2; 7 bases fit TRBD1. The CDR3 is made up of 12 amino acids. Germline-derived CDR1 and CDR2 are SNHLY and FYNNEI. V lost 6 bases to trimming and J lost 8 bases; unmatched junction nucleotides: 6. The CDR3 sequence: CASSLRGNGYTF. The CDR3 DNA follows: TGTGCCAGCAGCCTCAGGGGGAACGGCTACACCTTC.

This chain links TRBV27 with TRBJ1-1; D might be TRBD1 (5 bases). CDR1 MNHEY and CDR2 SMNVEV come from the germline V gene (reference sequence). The CDR3 consists of 15 residues. V was shortened by 6 bases and J by 4 bases, with 18 bases between the two germline ends. The CDR3 protein is CASSRDRRVRTEAFF. CDR3 DNA sequence: TGTGCCAGCAGCCGAGACCGCAGGGTCCGCACTGAAGCTTTCTTT.

The CDR3 reads CAWSVDRGLQYGYTF. CDR3 sequence (DNA): TGTGCCTGGAGTGTGGACAGGGGGCTGCAGTATGGCTACACCTTC. J is TRBJ1-2 and V is TRBV30; 11 bases map to TRBD1. The V gene end was trimmed by 0 bases and the J gene end by 5 bases; junction bases not matched to a gene: 5. Germline CDR1 and CDR2: GTSNPN and SVGIG (reference sequence). The CDR3 sequence is 15 residues long.

J is TRBJ1-1 and V is TRBV13; TRBD1 matches at 7 bases. CDR3 length: 14 amino acids. Germline V gene lookup returns CDR1 PRHDT and CDR2 FYEKMQ (reference sequence). V trimming: 3 bases; J trimming: 0 bases; junction bases outside the gene matches: 1. DNA of the CDR3: TGTGCCAGCAGCTTGGGACAGATGAACACTGAAGCTTTCTTT. It encodes CASSLGQMNTEAFF.

This clone was counted only a few times. This chain uses TRBV7-2 with TRBJ1-2, with a possible D match to TRBD1 (5 bases). The CDR3 sequence is 15 residues long. CDR1 and CDR2 from the germline V gene are SGHTA and FQGNSA. Trimming removed 3 bases at V and 0 bases at J, with 11 bases between. The CDR3 loop is CASSFRDLTNYGYTF. DNA of the CDR3: TGTGCCAGCAGCTTTAGGGACTTAACTAACTATGGCTACACCTTC.

The chain uses TRBV3-1 (or the pseudogene TRBV3-2) and TRBJ2-7; TRBD2 matches at 8 bases. J was trimmed by 3 bases and V by 1 base; bases with no gene match: 5. Germline V gene lookup returns CDR1 LGHDT and CDR2 YNNKEL (reference sequence). The CDR3 totals 15 residues. The CDR3 region has the DNA TGTGCCAGCAGCCAAGGCCTCCGGGGGGGCTACGAGCAGTACTTC. Amino acid sequence: CASSQGLRGGYEQYF.

The chain links TRBV5-1 to TRBJ1-2, with TRBD1 matching 8 bases. With V trimmed by 0 bases and J by 5 bases, 6 bases remained unmatched. The CDR3 runs to 15 residues. The germline V gene has CDR1 SGHRS and CDR2 YFSETQ. CDR3 residues: CASSLGSGQEYGYTF. CDR3 nucleotides: TGCGCCAGCAGCTTGGGGTCGGGACAGGAATATGGCTACACCTTC.

The chain links TRBV9 to TRBJ2-3; TRBD1 is a possible D gene (5 bases). Germline CDR1 is SGDLS and CDR2 is YYNGEE. Trimming took off 1 base at V and 4 bases at J, with 16 bases between the two ends. This CDR3 has 16 amino acids. The CDR3 DNA sequence: TGTGCCAGCAGCGTATTAGCAGGGATGGAATCAGATACGCAGTATTTT. It yields the protein CASSVLAGMESDTQYF.

This chain's CDR3 is CASSDSQGFRKAFF. In DNA, the CDR3 is TGCGCCAGCAGTGATTCGCAGGGATTTAGAAAAGCTTTCTTT. The chain recombines TRBV10-1 with TRBJ1-1; TRBD1 might be the D (5 bases). Trimming took 3 bases from V and 9 from J, leaving 17 bases between them. The germline gives CDR1 WNHNN, CDR2 SYGVQD (reference sequence). This CDR3 contains 14 residues.

This chain links TRBV30 with TRBJ1-6; tentatively, D is TRBD1 (5 bases). CDR1 GTSNPN and CDR2 SVGIG come from the germline V gene (reference sequence). The CDR3 runs to 11 residues. The CDR3 reads CAGGVTSPLHF. The CDR3 DNA sequence: TGTGCGGGGGGAGTTACTTCACCCCTCCACTTT.

The J gene is TRBJ2-1, the V gene TRBV18; D gene uncertain. Germline loops: CDR1 KGHSH, CDR2 LQKENI. V was cut by 2 bases and J by 7 bases, with 9 bases left in between. The CDR3 has 13 amino acids. CDR3 region: CASSPSARNEQFF. CDR3 DNA: TGTGCCAGCTCACCATCGGCGCGGAATGAGCAGTTCTTC.